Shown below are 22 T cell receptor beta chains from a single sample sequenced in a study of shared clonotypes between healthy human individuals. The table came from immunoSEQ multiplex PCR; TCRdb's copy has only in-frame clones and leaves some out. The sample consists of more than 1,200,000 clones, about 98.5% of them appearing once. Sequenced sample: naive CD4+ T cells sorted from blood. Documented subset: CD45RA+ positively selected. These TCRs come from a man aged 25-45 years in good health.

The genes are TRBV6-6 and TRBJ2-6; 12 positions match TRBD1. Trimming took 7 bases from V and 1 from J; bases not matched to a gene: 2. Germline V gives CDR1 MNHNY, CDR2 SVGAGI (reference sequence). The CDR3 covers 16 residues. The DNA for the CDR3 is TGTGCCAGCAAGGGACAGGGGGCGTCTGGGGCCAACGTCCTGACTTTC. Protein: CASKGQGASGANVLTF.

CDR3 nucleotide sequence: TGTGCCAGCAGCCCCCGGTTACAATCCGCCTATGAGCAGTTCTTC. It translates to CASSPRLQSAYEQFF. The chain couples TRBV7-9 to TRBJ2-1; D is uncertain. The germline V gene has CDR1 SEHNR and CDR2 FQNEAQ (reference sequence). The V and J ends lost 5 bases and 8 bases respectively, with 19 bases between them. This CDR3 is 15 amino acids long.

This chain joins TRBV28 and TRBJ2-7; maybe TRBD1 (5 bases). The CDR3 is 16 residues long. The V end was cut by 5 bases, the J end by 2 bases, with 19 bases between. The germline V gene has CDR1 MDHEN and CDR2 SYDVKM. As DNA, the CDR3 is TGTGCCAGCAGTCCCCTCTCAGGCCAGGGTCCCTACGAGCAGTACTTC. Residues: CASSPLSGQGPYEQYF.

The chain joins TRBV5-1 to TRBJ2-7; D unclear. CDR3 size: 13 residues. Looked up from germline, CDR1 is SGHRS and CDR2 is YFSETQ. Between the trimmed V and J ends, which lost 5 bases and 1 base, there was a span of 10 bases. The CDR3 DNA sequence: TGCGCCAGCAGGGACGGTTTTTCCTACGAGCAGTACTTC. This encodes CASRDGFSYEQYF. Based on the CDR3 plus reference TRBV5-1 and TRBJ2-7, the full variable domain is KAGVTQTPRYLIKTRGQQVTLSCSPISGHRSVSWYQQTPGQGLQFLFEYFSETQRNKGNFPGRFSGRQFSNSRSEMNVSTLELGDSALYLCASRDGFSYEQYFGPGTRLTVT.

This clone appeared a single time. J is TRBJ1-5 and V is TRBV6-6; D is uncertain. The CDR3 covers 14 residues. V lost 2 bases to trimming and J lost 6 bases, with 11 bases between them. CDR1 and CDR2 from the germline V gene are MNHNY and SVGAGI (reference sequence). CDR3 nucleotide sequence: TGTGCCAGCAGTTACGAGGCGATAGGTCAGCCCCAGCATTTT. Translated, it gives CASSYEAIGQPQHF.

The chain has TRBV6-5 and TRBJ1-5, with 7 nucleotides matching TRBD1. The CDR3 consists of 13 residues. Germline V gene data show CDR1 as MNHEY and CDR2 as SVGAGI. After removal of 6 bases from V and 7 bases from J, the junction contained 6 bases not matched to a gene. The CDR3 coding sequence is TGTGCCAGCAGGAGAGACAGGGACCAGCCCCAGCATTTT. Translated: CASRRDRDQPQHF.

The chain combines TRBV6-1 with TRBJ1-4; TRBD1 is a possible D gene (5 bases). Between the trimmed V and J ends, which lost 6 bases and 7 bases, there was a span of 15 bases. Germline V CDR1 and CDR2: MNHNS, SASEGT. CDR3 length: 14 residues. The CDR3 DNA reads TGTGCCAGCAGCCACGGGACGTCGGGTGAAAAACTGTTTTTT. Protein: CASSHGTSGEKLFF.

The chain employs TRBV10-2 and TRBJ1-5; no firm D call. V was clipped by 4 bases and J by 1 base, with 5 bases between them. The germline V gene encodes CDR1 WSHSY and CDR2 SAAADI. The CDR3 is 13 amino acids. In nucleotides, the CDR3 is TGCGCCAGCAGTGGAAACAGCAATCAGCCCCAGCATTTT. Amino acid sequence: CASSGNSNQPQHF.

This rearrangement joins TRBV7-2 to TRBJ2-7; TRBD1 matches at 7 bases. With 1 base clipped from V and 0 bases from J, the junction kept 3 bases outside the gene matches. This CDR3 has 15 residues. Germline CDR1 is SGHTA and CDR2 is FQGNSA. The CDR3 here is CASSLEGTVSYEQYF. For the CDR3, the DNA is TGTGCCAGCAGCTTAGAGGGGACAGTCTCCTACGAGCAGTACTTC.

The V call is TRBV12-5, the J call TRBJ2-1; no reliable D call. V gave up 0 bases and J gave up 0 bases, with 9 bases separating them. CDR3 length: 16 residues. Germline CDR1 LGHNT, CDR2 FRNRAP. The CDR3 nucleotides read TGTGCTAGTGGTTTGGTACACGCTAGCTCCTACAATGAGCAGTTCTTC. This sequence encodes CASGLVHASSYNEQFF.

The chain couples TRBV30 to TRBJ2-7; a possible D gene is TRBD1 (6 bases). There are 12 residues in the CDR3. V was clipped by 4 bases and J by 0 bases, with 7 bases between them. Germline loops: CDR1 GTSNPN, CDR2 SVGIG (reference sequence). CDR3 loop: CAWNRVSYEQYF. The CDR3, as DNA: TGTGCCTGGAACAGGGTCTCCTACGAGCAGTACTTC.

This CDR3 is CASRASGTTSYEQYF. CDR3 DNA: TGTGCCAGCAGGGCAAGCGGGACCACCTCCTACGAGCAGTACTTC. The chain uses TRBV28 and TRBJ2-7; 7 nucleotides align to TRBD2. V lost 6 bases and J lost 0; bases outside the gene matches: 8. The CDR3 runs 15 residues. Germline V CDR1 and CDR2: MDHEN, SYDVKM.

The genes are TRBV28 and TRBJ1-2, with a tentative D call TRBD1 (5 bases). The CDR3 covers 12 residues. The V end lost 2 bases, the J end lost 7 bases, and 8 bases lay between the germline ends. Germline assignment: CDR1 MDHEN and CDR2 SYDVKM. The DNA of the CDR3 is TGTGCCAGCAGTTTACTGGGGCTTGGCTACACCTTC. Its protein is CASSLLGLGYTF.

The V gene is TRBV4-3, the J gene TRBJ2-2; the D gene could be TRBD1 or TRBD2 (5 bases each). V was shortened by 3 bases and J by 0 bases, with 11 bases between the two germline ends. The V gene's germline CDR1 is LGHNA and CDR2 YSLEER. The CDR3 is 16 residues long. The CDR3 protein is CASSQRTGPNTGELFF. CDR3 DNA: TGCGCCAGCAGCCAGCGGACGGGACCGAACACCGGGGAGCTGTTTTTT.

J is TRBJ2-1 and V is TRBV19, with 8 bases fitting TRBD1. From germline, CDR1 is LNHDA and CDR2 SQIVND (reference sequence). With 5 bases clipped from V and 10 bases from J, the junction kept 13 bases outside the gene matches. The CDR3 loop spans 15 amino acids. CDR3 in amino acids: CASSGLSGQVREQFF. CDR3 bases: TGTGCCAGTAGTGGGTTGTCGGGACAGGTCCGAGAGCAGTTCTTC.

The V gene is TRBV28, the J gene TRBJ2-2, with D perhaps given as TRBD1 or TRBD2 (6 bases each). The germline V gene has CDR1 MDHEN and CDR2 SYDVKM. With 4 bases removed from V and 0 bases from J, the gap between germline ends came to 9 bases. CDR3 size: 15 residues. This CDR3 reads CASSSGAANTGELFF. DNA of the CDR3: TGTGCCAGCAGTTCGGGGGCAGCGAACACCGGGGAGCTGTTTTTT.

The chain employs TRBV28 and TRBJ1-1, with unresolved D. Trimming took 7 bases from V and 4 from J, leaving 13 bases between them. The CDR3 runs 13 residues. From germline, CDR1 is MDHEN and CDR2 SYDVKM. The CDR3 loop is CASMSTATTEAFF. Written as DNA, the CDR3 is TGTGCCAGCATGAGTACCGCAACCACTGAAGCTTTCTTT.

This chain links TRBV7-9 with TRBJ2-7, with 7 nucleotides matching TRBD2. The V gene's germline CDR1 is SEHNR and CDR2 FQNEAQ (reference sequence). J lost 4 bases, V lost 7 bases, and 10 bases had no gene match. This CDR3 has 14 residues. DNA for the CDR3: TGTGCCAGCACCTTGCGGGAGAGTAGGTACGAGCAGTACTTC. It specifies CASTLRESRYEQYF.

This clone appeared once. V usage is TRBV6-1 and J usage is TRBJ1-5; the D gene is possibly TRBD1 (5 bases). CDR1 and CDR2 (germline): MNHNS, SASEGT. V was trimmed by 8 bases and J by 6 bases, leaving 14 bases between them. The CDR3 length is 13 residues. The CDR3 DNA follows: TGTGCCAGCGCTACTCAGGGATCTCAGCCCCAGCATTTT. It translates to CASATQGSQPQHF.

CDR3 residues: CASSQVRAWEQFF. CDR3 sequence (DNA): TGCGCCAGCAGCCAAGTTAGAGCATGGGAGCAGTTCTTC. The V gene is TRBV4-3, the J gene TRBJ2-1; no clear D. The ends were cut back, 1 base at V and 10 bases at J, with 11 bases in the middle. This CDR3 comprises 13 residues. CDR1 LGHNA and CDR2 YSLEER come from the germline V gene.

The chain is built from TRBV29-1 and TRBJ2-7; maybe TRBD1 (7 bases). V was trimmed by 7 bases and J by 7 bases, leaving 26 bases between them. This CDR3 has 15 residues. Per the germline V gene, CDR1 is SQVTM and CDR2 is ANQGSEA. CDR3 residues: CSASRGGGQRQEQYF. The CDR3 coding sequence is TGCAGCGCCTCGCGGGGTGGGGGACAGCGTCAAGAGCAGTACTTC.

CDR3 loop: CASSFGAENEKLFF. For the CDR3, the DNA is TGTGCCAGCAGCTTTGGGGCCGAGAATGAAAAACTGTTTTTT. This chain joins TRBV5-6 and TRBJ1-4; D possibly corresponds to TRBD1 (5 bases). CDR1 is SGHDT, CDR2 YYEEEE, per germline. V lost 2 bases and J 5 bases, leaving 10 bases between the germline ends. The CDR3 contains 14 residues.